This T cell receptor beta chain comes out of a study of untreated major depressive disorder. Sequencing was performed with immunoSEQ multiplex PCR; in TCRdb, only in-frame clones are kept and a portion is missing. The sample lists 20,000 to 25,000 clones; just under 90% were seen once. All participants were of European descent. Controls never had mood disorders and self-rated depressive symptoms at 5 or less. Germline V gene lookup returns CDR1 MNHNS and CDR2 SASEGT. V trimming: 4 bases; J trimming: 0 bases; junction bases outside the gene matches: 6. The length of the CDR3 is 16 residues. The chain uses TRBV6-1 and TRBJ1-5, with TRBD1 matching over 7 bases. This TCR came from a woman aged 40-49 years in good health. The specimen was CD4+ T cells from PBMCs. CDR3 sequence (DNA): TGTGCCAGCAGTGGGGGGACAGCTATTAGCAATCAGCCCCAGCATTTT. It translates to CASSGGTAISNQPQHF.